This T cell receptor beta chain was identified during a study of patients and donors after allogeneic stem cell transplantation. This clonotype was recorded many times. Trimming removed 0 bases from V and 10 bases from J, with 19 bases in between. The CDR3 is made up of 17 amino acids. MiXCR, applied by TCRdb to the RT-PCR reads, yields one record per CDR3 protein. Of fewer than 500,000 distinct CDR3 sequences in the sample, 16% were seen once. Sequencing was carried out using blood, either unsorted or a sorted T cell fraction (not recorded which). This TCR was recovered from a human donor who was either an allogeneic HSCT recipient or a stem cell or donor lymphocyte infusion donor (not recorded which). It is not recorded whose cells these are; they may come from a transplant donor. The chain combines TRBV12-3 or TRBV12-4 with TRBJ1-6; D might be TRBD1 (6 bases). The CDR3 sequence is CASSLAGRDTVSSPLHF. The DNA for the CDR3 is TGTGCCAGCAGTTTAGCCGGAAGGGACACCGTTTCCTCACCCCTCCACTTT.